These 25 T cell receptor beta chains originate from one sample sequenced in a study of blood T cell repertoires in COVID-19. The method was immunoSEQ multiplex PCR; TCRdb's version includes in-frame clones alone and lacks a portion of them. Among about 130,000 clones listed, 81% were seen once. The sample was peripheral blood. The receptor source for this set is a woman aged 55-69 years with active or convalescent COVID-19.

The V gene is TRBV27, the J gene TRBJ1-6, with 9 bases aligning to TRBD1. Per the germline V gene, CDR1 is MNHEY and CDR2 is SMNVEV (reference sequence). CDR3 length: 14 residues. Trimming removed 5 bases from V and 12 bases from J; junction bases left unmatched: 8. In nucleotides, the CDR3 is TGTGCCAGCAGTACGGGACAGGGTCAATTACCCCTCCACTTT. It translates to CASSTGQGQLPLHF.

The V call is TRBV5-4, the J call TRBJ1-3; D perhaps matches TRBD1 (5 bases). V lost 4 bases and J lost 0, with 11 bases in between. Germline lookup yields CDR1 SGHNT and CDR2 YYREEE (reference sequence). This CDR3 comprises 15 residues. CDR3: CASSLDTNSGNTIYF. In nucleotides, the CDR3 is TGTGCCAGCAGCCTGGACACCAACTCTGGAAACACCATATATTTT.

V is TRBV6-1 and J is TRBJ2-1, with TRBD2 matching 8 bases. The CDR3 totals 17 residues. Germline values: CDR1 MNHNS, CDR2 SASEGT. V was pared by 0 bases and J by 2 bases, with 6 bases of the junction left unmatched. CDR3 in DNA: TGTGCCAGCAGTGAAGCCCTTAGCGGGGACGCCTACAATGAGCAGTTCTTC. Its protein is CASSEALSGDAYNEQFF.

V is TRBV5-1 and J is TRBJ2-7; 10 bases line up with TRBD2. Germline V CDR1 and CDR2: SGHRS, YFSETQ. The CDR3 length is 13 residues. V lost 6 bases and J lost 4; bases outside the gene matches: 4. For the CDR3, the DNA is TGCGCCAGCATGGCTAGCGGGAGTTACGAGCAGTACTTC. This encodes CASMASGSYEQYF. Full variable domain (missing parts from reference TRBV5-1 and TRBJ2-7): KAGVTQTPRYLIKTRGQQVTLSCSPISGHRSVSWYQQTPGQGLQFLFEYFSETQRNKGNFPGRFSGRQFSNSRSEMNVSTLELGDSALYLCASMASGSYEQYFGPGTRLTVT.

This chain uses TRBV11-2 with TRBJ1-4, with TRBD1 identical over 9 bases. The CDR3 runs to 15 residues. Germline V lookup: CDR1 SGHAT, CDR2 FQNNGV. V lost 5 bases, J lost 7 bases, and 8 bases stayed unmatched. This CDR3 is CASSLTGTGIEKLFF. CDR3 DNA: TGTGCCAGCAGCCTTACCGGGACAGGGATTGAAAAACTGTTTTTT.

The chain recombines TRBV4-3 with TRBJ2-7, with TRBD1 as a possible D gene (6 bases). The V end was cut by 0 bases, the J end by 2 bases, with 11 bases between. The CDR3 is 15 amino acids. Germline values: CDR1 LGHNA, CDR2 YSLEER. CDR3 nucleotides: TGCGCCAGCAGCCAAGATAGGGCAGGGGCCTACGAGCAGTACTTC. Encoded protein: CASSQDRAGAYEQYF.

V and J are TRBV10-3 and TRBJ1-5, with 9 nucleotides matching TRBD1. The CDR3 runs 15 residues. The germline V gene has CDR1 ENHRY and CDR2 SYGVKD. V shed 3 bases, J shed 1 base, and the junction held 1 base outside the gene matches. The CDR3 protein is CAISDGTGSNQPQHF. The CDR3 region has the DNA TGTGCCATCAGTGACGGGACAGGGAGCAATCAGCCCCAGCATTTT.

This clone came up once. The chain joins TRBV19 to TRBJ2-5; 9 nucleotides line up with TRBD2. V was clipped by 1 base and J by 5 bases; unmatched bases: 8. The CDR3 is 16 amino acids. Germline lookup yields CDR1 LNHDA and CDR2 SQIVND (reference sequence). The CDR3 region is CASSIGLGGGAETQYF. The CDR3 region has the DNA TGTGCCAGTAGTATAGGTCTTGGCGGGGGGGCTGAGACCCAGTACTTC.

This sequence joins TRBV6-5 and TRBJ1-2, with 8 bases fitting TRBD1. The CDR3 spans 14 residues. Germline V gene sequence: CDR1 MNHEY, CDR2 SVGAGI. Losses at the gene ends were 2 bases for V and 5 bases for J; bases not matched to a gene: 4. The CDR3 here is CASSYTDRGYGYTF. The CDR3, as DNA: TGTGCCAGCAGTTACACCGACAGGGGATATGGCTACACCTTC.

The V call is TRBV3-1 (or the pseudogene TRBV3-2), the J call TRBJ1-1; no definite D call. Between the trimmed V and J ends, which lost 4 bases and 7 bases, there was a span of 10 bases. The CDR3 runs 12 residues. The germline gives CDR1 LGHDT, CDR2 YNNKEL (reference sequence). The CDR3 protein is CASSPLDREAFF. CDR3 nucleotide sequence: TGTGCCAGCAGCCCCCTAGACCGTGAAGCTTTCTTT.

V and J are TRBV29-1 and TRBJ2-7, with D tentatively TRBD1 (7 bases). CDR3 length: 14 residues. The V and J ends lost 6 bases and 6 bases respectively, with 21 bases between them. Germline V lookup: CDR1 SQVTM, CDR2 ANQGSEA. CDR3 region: CSVRVGTAGGEQYV. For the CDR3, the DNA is TGCAGCGTCAGGGTGGGGACAGCGGGCGGCGAGCAGTACGTC.

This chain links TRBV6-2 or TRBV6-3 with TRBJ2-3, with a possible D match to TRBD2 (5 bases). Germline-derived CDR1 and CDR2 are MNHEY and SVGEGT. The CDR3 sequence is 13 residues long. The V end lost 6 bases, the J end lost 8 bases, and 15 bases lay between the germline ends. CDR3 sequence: CASSETARGTQYF. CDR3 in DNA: TGTGCCAGCAGCGAGACTGCCCGGGGTACGCAGTATTTT.

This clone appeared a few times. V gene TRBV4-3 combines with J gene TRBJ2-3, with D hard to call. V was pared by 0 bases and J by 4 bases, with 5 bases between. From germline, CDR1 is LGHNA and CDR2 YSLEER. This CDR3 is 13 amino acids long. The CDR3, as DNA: TGCGCCAGCAGCCAAGATCAGGCAGATACGCAGTATTTT. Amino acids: CASSQDQADTQYF.

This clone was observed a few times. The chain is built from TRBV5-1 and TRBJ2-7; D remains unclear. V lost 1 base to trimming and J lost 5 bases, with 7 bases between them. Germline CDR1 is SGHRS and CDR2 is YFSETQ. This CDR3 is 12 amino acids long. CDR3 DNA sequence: TGCGCCAGCAGCTTGCCTACGAACGAGCAGTACTTC. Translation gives CASSLPTNEQYF.

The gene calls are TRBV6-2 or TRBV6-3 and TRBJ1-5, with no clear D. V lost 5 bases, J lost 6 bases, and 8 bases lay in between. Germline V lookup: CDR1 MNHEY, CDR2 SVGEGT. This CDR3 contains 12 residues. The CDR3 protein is CASSTYPQPQHF. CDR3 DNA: TGTGCCAGCAGTACCTACCCTCAGCCCCAGCATTTT.

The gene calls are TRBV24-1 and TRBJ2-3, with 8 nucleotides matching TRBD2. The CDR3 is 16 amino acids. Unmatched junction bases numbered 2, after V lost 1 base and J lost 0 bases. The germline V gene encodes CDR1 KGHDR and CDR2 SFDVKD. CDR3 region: CATSDFSGDSTDTQYF. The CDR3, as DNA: TGTGCCACCAGTGATTTTAGCGGGGATAGCACAGATACGCAGTATTTT.

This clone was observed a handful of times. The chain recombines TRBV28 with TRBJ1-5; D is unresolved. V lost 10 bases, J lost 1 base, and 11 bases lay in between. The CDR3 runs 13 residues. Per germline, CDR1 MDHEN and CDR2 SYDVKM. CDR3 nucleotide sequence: TGTGCCACCGTAGTCCTCAGCAATCAGCCCCAGCATTTT. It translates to CATVVLSNQPQHF.

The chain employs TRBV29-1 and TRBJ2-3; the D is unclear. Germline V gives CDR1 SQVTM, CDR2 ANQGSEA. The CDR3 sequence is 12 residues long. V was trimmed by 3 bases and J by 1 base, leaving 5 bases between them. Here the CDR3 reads CSVDYGTDTQYF. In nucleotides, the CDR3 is TGCAGCGTTGACTATGGCACAGATACGCAGTATTTT.

As DNA, the CDR3 is TGTGCCAGCACGGTGGACAGGGGGTTGGCTGAAGCTTTCTTT. Protein sequence: CASTVDRGLAEAFF. V usage is TRBV6-5 and J usage is TRBJ1-1; 10 bases map to TRBD1. The V gene's germline CDR1 is MNHEY and CDR2 SVGAGI. The CDR3 consists of 14 residues. J gave up 6 bases and V 7 bases, and 8 bases lay outside the gene matches.

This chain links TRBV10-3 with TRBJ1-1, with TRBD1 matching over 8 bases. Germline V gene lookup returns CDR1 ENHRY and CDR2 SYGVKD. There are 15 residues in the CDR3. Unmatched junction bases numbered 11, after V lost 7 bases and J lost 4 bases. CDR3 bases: TGTGCCATCACTAAGACAGGGGAGGTGAGCACTGAAGCTTTCTTT. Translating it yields CAITKTGEVSTEAFF.

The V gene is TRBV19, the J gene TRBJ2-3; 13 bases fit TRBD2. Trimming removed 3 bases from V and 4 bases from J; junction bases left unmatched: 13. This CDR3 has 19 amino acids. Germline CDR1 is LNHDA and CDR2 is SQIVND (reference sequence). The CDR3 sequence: CASSMAGTSGVGAADTQYF. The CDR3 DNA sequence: TGTGCCAGTAGTATGGCGGGGACTAGCGGGGTCGGGGCGGCAGATACGCAGTATTTT.

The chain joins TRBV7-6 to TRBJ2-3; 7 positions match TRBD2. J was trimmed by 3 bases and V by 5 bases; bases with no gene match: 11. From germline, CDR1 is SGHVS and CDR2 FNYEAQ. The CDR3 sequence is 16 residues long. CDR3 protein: CASSPRVSGVTDTQYF. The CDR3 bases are TGTGCCAGCAGCCCACGGGTGAGCGGGGTTACAGATACGCAGTATTTT.

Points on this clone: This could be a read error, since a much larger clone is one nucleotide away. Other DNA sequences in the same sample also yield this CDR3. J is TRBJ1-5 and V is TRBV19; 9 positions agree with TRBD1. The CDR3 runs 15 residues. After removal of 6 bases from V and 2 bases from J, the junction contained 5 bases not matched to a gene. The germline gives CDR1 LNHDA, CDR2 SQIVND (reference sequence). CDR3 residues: CASRGGQGGNQPQHF. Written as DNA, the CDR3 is TGTGCCAGTAGGGGGGGACAGGGTGGCAATCAGCCCCAGCATTTT.

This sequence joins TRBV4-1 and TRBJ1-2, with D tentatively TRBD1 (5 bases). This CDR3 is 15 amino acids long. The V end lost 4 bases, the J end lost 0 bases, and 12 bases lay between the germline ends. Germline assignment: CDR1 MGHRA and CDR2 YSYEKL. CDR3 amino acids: CASSRGGGTNYGYTF. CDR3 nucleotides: TGCGCCAGCAGCCGCGGCGGGGGGACTAACTATGGCTACACCTTC.

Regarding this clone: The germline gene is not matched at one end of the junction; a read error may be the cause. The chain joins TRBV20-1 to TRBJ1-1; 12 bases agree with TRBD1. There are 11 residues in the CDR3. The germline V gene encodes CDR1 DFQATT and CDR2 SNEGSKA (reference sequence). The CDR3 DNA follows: TGCAGTGCTGGGGGACAGGGGGCACTCGGCTTT. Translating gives CSAGGQGALGF.